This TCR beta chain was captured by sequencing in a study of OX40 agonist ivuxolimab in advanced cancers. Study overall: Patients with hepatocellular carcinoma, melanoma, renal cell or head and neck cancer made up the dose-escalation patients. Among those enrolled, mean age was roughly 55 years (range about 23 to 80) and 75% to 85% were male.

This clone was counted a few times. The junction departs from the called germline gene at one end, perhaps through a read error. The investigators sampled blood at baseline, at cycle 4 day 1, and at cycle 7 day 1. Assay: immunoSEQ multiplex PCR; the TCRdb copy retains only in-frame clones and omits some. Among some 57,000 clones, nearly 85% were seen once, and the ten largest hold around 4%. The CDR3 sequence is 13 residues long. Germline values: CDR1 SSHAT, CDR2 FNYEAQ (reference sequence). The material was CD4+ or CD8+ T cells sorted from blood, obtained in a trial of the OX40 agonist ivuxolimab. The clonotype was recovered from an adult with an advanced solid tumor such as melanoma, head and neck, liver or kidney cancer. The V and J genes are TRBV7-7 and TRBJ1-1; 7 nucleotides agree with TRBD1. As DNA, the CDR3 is TGTGCTAGCAGCCGGGACAGGAACACTGAAGCTTTCTTT. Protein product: CASSRDRNTEAFF.